Following are 15 T cell receptor beta chains from one sample sequenced in a study of T cell responses to AZD1222 COVID-19 vaccine. TCRdb's copy holds only in-frame clones and misses some; the assay was immunoSEQ multiplex PCR. The data show fewer than 180,000 clones, with 92% seen just once and approximately 3.3% held by the top ten. Source: peripheral blood, taken 28 days after the second AZD1222 dose. The receptors stem from an adult who received the AZD1222 COVID-19 vaccine.

Comments on this clone: At the DNA level, this CDR3 is encoded by other sequences in the same sample as well. This chain uses TRBV28 with TRBJ2-7, with D unclear. With 2 bases removed from V and 0 bases from J, the gap between germline ends came to 2 bases. This CDR3 has 12 amino acids. Germline CDR1 and CDR2: MDHEN and SYDVKM. The CDR3 loop reads CASSLGSYEQYF. The CDR3 nucleotides read TGTGCCAGCAGTTTAGGCTCCTACGAGCAGTACTTC.

CDR3 residues: CASSEVQGTARNEQYF. The CDR3 DNA sequence: TGTGCCAGCAGTGAAGTGCAGGGGACAGCGAGGAACGAGCAGTACTTC. This chain uses TRBV6-1 with TRBJ2-7; 7 nucleotides match TRBD1. V was clipped by 1 base and J by 5 bases; unmatched bases: 11. Germline lookup yields CDR1 MNHNS and CDR2 SASEGT. The CDR3 is 16 residues long.

The V and J genes are TRBV24-1 and TRBJ2-5; 7 bases are shared with TRBD1. Germline V gene lookup returns CDR1 KGHDR and CDR2 SFDVKD. V dropped 10 bases and J dropped 1; count of bases not matched to a gene: 5. The CDR3 extends over 13 amino acids. CDR3 DNA sequence: TGTGCCACAGGGGACAGCCGCCAAGAGACCCAGTACTTC. Protein: CATGDSRQETQYF.

The gene calls are TRBV29-1 and TRBJ1-2, with D tentatively TRBD1 (5 bases). The CDR3 is 15 residues long. Per the germline V gene, CDR1 is SQVTM and CDR2 is ANQGSEA. With 3 bases removed from V and 4 bases from J, the gap between germline ends came to 18 bases. For the CDR3, the DNA is TGCAGCGTTGAGGTCCAGGGCTCTAAGCGCTATGGCTACACCTTC. Its protein is CSVEVQGSKRYGYTF.

The chain employs TRBV19 and TRBJ2-6; tentatively, D is TRBD2 (5 bases). Trimming pared 6 bases from V and 9 bases from J, leaving 27 bases between. CDR1 is LNHDA and CDR2 is SQIVND in the germline V gene (reference sequence). This CDR3 comprises 18 residues. The CDR3 nucleotides are TGTGCCAGTAGCCAGATCGAGGGTTCTTGGGATTTGGGCAACGTCCTGACTTTC. Translating gives CASSQIEGSWDLGNVLTF.

The gene calls are TRBV12-3 or TRBV12-4 and TRBJ2-1; D gene ambiguous. Trimming shortened V by 2 bases and J by 5 bases, and 7 bases separated the two germline ends. The CDR3 has 13 amino acids. CDR3 amino acids: CASSLQLNNEQFF. The DNA of the CDR3 is TGTGCCAGCAGTTTACAGCTAAACAATGAGCAGTTCTTC.

The genes are TRBV19 and TRBJ1-1, with TRBD1 matching over 8 bases. V lost 4 bases and J lost 4; bases outside the gene matches: 5. The germline V gene has CDR1 LNHDA and CDR2 SQIVND (reference sequence). CDR3 length: 14 residues. CDR3: CASSTGGGSTEAFF. CDR3 nucleotides: TGTGCCAGTAGTACAGGGGGCGGGAGCACTGAAGCTTTCTTT.

The genes are TRBV5-1 and TRBJ2-7, with a weak D call TRBD2 (6 bases). The germline V and J ends were trimmed by 3 bases and 0 bases, with 10 bases remaining between them. CDR3 size: 14 residues. Germline-derived CDR1 and CDR2 are SGHRS and YFSETQ. This CDR3 is CASSSEGSSYEQYF. The CDR3 nucleotides read TGCGCCAGCAGCTCGGAGGGGTCCTCCTACGAGCAGTACTTC.

The chain has TRBV12-3 or TRBV12-4 and TRBJ1-5; D remains ambiguous. Trimming removed 3 bases from V and 4 bases from J, with 7 bases in between. The CDR3 is made up of 13 amino acids. The DNA of the CDR3 is TGTGCCAGCAGTTTCCGACCTAATCAGCCCCAGCATTTT. Translated, it gives CASSFRPNQPQHF.

The chain recombines TRBV5-4 with TRBJ1-1, with D unclear. V lost 4 bases, J lost 1 base, and 11 bases lay in between. There are 14 residues in the CDR3. CDR1 is SGHNT, CDR2 YYREEE, per germline (reference sequence). CDR3 protein: CASSLDHTNTEAFF. The DNA of the CDR3 is TGTGCCAGCAGCCTGGACCATACGAACACTGAAGCTTTCTTT.

The rearrangement joins TRBV19 to TRBJ2-1, with 7 bases fitting TRBD2. CDR3 size: 16 residues. V lost 4 bases and J lost 0; bases outside the gene matches: 6. Germline V gene data show CDR1 as LNHDA and CDR2 as SQIVND (reference sequence). CDR3 DNA sequence: TGTGCCAGTAGTAATCGAGCGGGAAGCTCCTACAATGAGCAGTTCTTC. This encodes CASSNRAGSSYNEQFF.

The chain uses TRBV5-1 and TRBJ2-4; no clear D gene. Between the trimmed V and J ends, which lost 1 base and 9 bases, there was a span of 14 bases. Germline V CDR1 and CDR2: SGHRS, YFSETQ. The CDR3 covers 14 residues. CDR3 in amino acids: CASSLSMGSGIQYF. The CDR3 DNA reads as TGCGCCAGCAGCTTGAGTATGGGATCGGGCATTCAGTACTTC.

The chain is built from TRBV19 and TRBJ1-5, with a possible D match to TRBD1 (5 bases). Germline values: CDR1 LNHDA, CDR2 SQIVND (reference sequence). This CDR3 region has 15 residues. V shed 3 bases and J shed 6 bases, with 15 bases lying between them. This CDR3 reads CASSMRGSPGQPQHF. The CDR3 region has the DNA TGTGCCAGTAGTATGAGGGGAAGCCCTGGTCAGCCCCAGCATTTT.

V is TRBV12-1 and J is TRBJ2-1; the tabulated D call, TRBD2, remains unverified against the DNA. TRBV12-1 counts as a pseudogene. This CDR3 contains 17 residues. In DNA, the CDR3 is TGTGCCAGCAGACGACACACTAGCGGCCTTTCCTACAATGAGCAGTTCTTC. This gives the protein CASRRHTSGLSYNEQFF.

The chain combines TRBV7-2 with TRBJ1-2; D unclear. Trimming removed 5 bases at V and 3 bases at J, with 22 bases between. Per the germline V gene, CDR1 is SGHTA and CDR2 is FQGNSA. This CDR3 spans 17 amino acids. CDR3 loop: CASSHLATRWGDYGYTF. DNA for the CDR3: TGTGCCAGCAGCCACCTCGCGACGCGATGGGGAGACTATGGCTACACCTTC.